This T cell receptor (beta chain) appears in the sequencing data of a study of OX40 agonist ivuxolimab in advanced cancers. The germline gives CDR1 GTSNPN, CDR2 SVGIG (reference sequence). V gave up 1 base and J gave up 0 bases, with 4 bases separating them. The CDR3 contains 13 residues. Study-wide findings and caveats: The study found that CD8+ T cells averaged more expanded clones than CD4+.

Assay used: immunoSEQ multiplex PCR; TCRdb lists only in-frame clones, some missing. The table has 75,000 to 95,000 clones, around nine tenths seen once. As to this clone: The antigen remains undetermined.

This clonotype was obtained from an adult with an advanced solid tumor such as melanoma, head and neck, liver or kidney cancer. The sequencing used CD4+ or CD8+ T cells sorted from blood, collected in a trial of the OX40 agonist ivuxolimab. This chain connects TRBV30 to TRBJ1-5; D is undetermined. CDR3 coding DNA: TGTGCCTGGAGTGGGAATAGCAATCAGCCCCAGCATTTT. It encodes CAWSGNSNQPQHF.